These 23 T cell receptor beta chains originate from one sample sequenced in a study of blood T cell repertoires in COVID-19. Generated by immunoSEQ multiplex PCR, the TCRdb table keeps only in-frame clones and is missing some. Of a few hundred thousand clones in the sample, 65% to 90% were seen once. Sequencing was done on a sample of PBMCs or T cells enriched from blood (not recorded which). Receptors originate from a woman aged 40 to 55 with acute COVID-19.

The rearrangement uses TRBV3-1 (or the pseudogene TRBV3-2) and TRBJ2-2; a weak D match, TRBD1 (6 bases). Trimming took off 5 bases at V and 8 bases at J, with 12 bases between the two ends. This CDR3 is 13 amino acids long. The germline V gene has CDR1 LGHDT and CDR2 YNNKEL (reference sequence). The CDR3 is CASSTDRWGELFF. CDR3 sequence (DNA): TGTGCCAGCAGCACCGACAGGTGGGGGGAGCTGTTTTTT.

This clone was observed a handful of times. The V and J genes are TRBV7-3 and TRBJ2-3; tentatively, D is TRBD2 (7 bases). The length of the CDR3 is 20 residues. V lost 1 base and J lost 6, with 29 bases in between. Germline CDR1 reads SGHTA; CDR2 reads FQGTGA. The CDR3 loop is CASSLRVLADRQDSQDTQYF. In DNA, the CDR3 is TGTGCCAGCAGCTTAAGGGTGCTAGCGGACCGTCAGGACAGTCAGGATACGCAGTATTTT.

This chain links TRBV6-5 with TRBJ1-1; TRBD1 agrees at 10 bases. CDR1 MNHEY and CDR2 SVGAGI come from the germline V gene. The CDR3 contains 15 residues. V lost 5 bases and J lost 6; bases outside the gene matches: 9. CDR3: CASSTLRDRGAEAFF. CDR3 coding DNA: TGTGCCAGCAGTACCCTCCGGGACAGGGGCGCTGAAGCTTTCTTT.

The rearrangement joins TRBV5-1 to TRBJ2-3; 8 nucleotides agree with TRBD2. CDR1 and CDR2 from the germline V gene are SGHRS and YFSETQ. CDR3 length equals 17 residues. Unmatched junction bases numbered 14, after V lost 6 bases and J lost 2 bases. CDR3 nucleotides: TGCGCCAGCAATCTGCACGCCGTAGCGGGGCCCACAGATACGCAGTATTTT. Translated: CASNLHAVAGPTDTQYF.

This clone was found once. The rearrangement links TRBV11-3 to TRBJ2-2; D remains unclear. CDR1 and CDR2 from the germline V gene are SGHNT and YENEEA. This CDR3 region has 13 residues. V was pared by 2 bases and J by 4 bases, with 5 bases between. The chain's CDR3 is CASSLSRTGELFF. The DNA for the CDR3 is TGTGCCAGCAGCTTAAGCCGCACCGGGGAGCTGTTTTTT.

The J gene is TRBJ2-1, the V gene TRBV4-2; 8 nucleotides match TRBD2. V lost 1 base and J lost 4; bases outside the gene matches: 6. CDR1 LGHNA and CDR2 YNFKEQ come from the germline V gene. The CDR3 has 16 amino acids. The CDR3 bases are TGTGCCAGCAGCCAAGTCGGCGGGAGGAGTTACAATGAGCAGTTCTTC. Its protein product is CASSQVGGRSYNEQFF.

V usage is TRBV6-2 or TRBV6-3 and J usage is TRBJ2-7, with 9 bases fitting TRBD1. Germline V CDR1 and CDR2: MNHEY, SVGEGT. The length of the CDR3 is 15 residues. The ends lost 5 bases at V and 3 bases at J; junction bases unmatched: 8. This chain's CDR3 is CASSHPKTGGYEQYF. The CDR3 bases are TGTGCCAGCAGTCATCCTAAGACAGGGGGCTACGAGCAGTACTTC.

V gene TRBV28 combines with J gene TRBJ1-4; D gene uncertain. Germline V CDR1 and CDR2: MDHEN, SYDVKM. The CDR3 covers 12 residues. V lost 3 bases to trimming and J lost 3 bases, with 2 bases between them. CDR3 nucleotides: TGTGCCAGCAGTTTCTCTAATGAAAAACTGTTTTTT. It translates to CASSFSNEKLFF.

V and J are TRBV6-5 and TRBJ2-7; tentative D call: TRBD1 (6 bases). CDR1 is MNHEY and CDR2 is SVGAGI in the germline V gene. V gave up 7 bases and J gave up 3 bases, with 13 bases separating them. This CDR3 is built from 13 residues. This chain's CDR3 is CASTARGNYEQYF. CDR3 sequence (DNA): TGTGCCAGCACCGCTAGGGGGAACTACGAGCAGTACTTC.

This chain links TRBV9 with TRBJ1-6; the match to TRBD1 covers 7 bases. The V segment lost 5 bases and the J segment 9 bases; nucleotides outside the gene matches: 11. Germline-derived CDR1 and CDR2 are SGDLS and YYNGEE. The CDR3 loop spans 15 amino acids. CDR3 amino acids: CASSPSGTVGSPLHF. The CDR3 DNA is TGTGCCAGCAGTCCCTCCGGGACAGTAGGTTCACCCCTCCACTTT.

The chain combines TRBV3-1 (or the pseudogene TRBV3-2) with TRBJ2-7, with 8 bases aligning to TRBD1. The CDR3 has 13 amino acids. J was trimmed by 3 bases and V by 3 bases; bases with no gene match: 1. Germline lookup yields CDR1 LGHDT and CDR2 YNNKEL (reference sequence). Here the CDR3 reads CASSQDRDYEQYF. The CDR3 DNA reads as TGTGCCAGCAGCCAGGACAGGGACTACGAGCAGTACTTC.

The chain recombines TRBV6-1 with TRBJ2-5; 13 positions match TRBD2. The V gene end was trimmed by 4 bases and the J gene end by 4 bases; junction bases not matched to a gene: 6. CDR3 length equals 16 residues. Germline assignment: CDR1 MNHNS and CDR2 SASEGT. This CDR3 reads CASSARTSGSSETQYF. CDR3 coding DNA: TGTGCCAGCAGTGCCCGGACTAGCGGGAGTTCAGAGACCCAGTACTTC.

J is TRBJ2-7 and V is TRBV18; 7 bases fit TRBD2. The germline CDR1 and CDR2 sequences are KGHSH and LQKENI. The CDR3 extends over 12 amino acids. V gave up 6 bases and J gave up 7 bases; unmatched junction bases: 6. CDR3 region: CASSSGTREQYF. The CDR3 DNA sequence: TGTGCCAGCTCGAGCGGGACGAGGGAGCAGTACTTC.

This chain links TRBV13 with TRBJ2-2; 14 bases are a match to TRBD2. The V and J ends lost 4 bases and 3 bases, in that order; junction bases with no gene match: 1. There are 16 residues in the CDR3. The V gene's germline CDR1 is PRHDT and CDR2 FYEKMQ (reference sequence). CDR3 bases: TGTGCCAGCAGCTGGGGACTAGCGGGAGACACCGGGGAGCTGTTTTTT. It is translated as CASSWGLAGDTGELFF.

The chain uses TRBV9 and TRBJ1-2; 10 bases agree with TRBD1. V dropped 2 bases and J dropped 8; count of bases not matched to a gene: 6. This CDR3 comprises 14 residues. Germline loops: CDR1 SGDLS, CDR2 YYNGEE. CDR3 in amino acids: CASSVRGTGDGYTF. The CDR3 nucleotides are TGTGCCAGCAGCGTGCGGGGGACAGGGGACGGCTACACCTTC.

The rearrangement joins TRBV21-1 to TRBJ1-2; the DNA was not used to check the table's D call, TRBD1. TRBV21-1 is assigned pseudogene status. This CDR3 is built from 16 residues. The CDR3 nucleotides read TGTGCCAGCAGCAAAGGAGAGGACAGGCTTAACTATGGCTACACCTTC. Translated, it gives CASSKGEDRLNYGYTF.

The chain recombines TRBV28 with TRBJ1-5; D perhaps matches TRBD1 (6 bases). The CDR3 has 16 amino acids. Deletions cut 2 bases from V and 7 bases from J, with 18 bases between. Germline values: CDR1 MDHEN, CDR2 SYDVKM. The chain's CDR3 is CASSLPAAGGGQPQHF. The CDR3 DNA reads as TGTGCCAGCAGTTTACCGGCGGCGGGGGGCGGGCAGCCCCAGCATTTT.

The chain couples TRBV11-3 to TRBJ2-2, with a tentative D call TRBD2 (5 bases). Trimming cost V 7 bases and J 6 bases, with 12 bases left between them. CDR3 length: 13 residues. CDR1 is SGHNT, CDR2 YENEEA, per germline. The CDR3 sequence: CASTDSFAGELFF. Written as DNA, the CDR3 is TGTGCCAGCACGGACTCCTTTGCCGGGGAGCTGTTTTTT.

This clone was counted a single time. V usage is TRBV28 and J usage is TRBJ1-2; the match to TRBD1 covers 7 bases. The CDR3 is 12 residues long. The ends lost 6 bases at V and 5 bases at J; junction bases unmatched: 3. The germline V gene encodes CDR1 MDHEN and CDR2 SYDVKM. The CDR3 bases are TGTGCCAGCAGGGGACAGTCTTATGGCTACACCTTC. It is translated as CASRGQSYGYTF.

A single count supports this clone. The rearrangement links TRBV28 to TRBJ2-3, with a tentative D call TRBD1 (7 bases). CDR3 size: 14 residues. V was pared by 6 bases and J by 6 bases, with 16 bases between. The germline CDR1 and CDR2 sequences are MDHEN and SYDVKM. DNA for the CDR3: TGTGCCAGCAGAGGAGGGGGCGGCTGGGATACGCAGTATTTT. This translates into CASRGGGGWDTQYF. The full variable domain, its missing parts supplied by reference TRBV28 and TRBJ2-3, is DVKVTQSSRYLVKRTGEKVFLECVQDMDHENMFWYRQDPGLGLRLIYFSYDVKMKEKGDIPEGYSVSREKKERFSLILESASTNQTSMYLCASRGGGGWDTQYFGPGTRLTVL.

This rearrangement joins TRBV25-1 to TRBJ1-1, with D tentatively TRBD1 (6 bases). The CDR3 has 15 residues. Deletions cut 1 base from V and 4 bases from J, with 13 bases between. Germline V gene lookup returns CDR1 MGHDK and CDR2 SYGVNS. The CDR3 loop is CASSELAGERTEAFF. The CDR3 DNA is TGTGCCAGCAGTGAATTAGCAGGGGAGCGCACTGAAGCTTTCTTT.

The chain joins TRBV4-1 to TRBJ2-3, with D perhaps TRBD2 (6 bases). Per germline, CDR1 MGHRA and CDR2 YSYEKL. CDR3 length: 17 residues. V was clipped by 0 bases and J by 4 bases, with 17 bases between them. CDR3 coding DNA: TGCGCCAGCAGCCAAGACGGTTTGGGGAGGACTCCAGATACGCAGTATTTT. Translated: CASSQDGLGRTPDTQYF.

The genes are TRBV14 and TRBJ2-5, with 11 bases aligning to TRBD2. Germline V gene lookup returns CDR1 SGHDN and CDR2 FVKESK. The CDR3 is 16 residues long. V shed 1 base, J shed 5 bases, and the junction held 6 bases outside the gene matches. The CDR3 bases are TGTGCCAGCAGCCAAGTAGCGGGAGGGCCTTGGGAGACCCAGTACTTC. It yields the protein CASSQVAGGPWETQYF.